Listed below are T cell receptor beta chains from one sample, sequenced in a study of blood T cell repertoires in COVID-19. Repertoires were generated with immunoSEQ multiplex PCR, while TCRdb's copy carries only in-frame clones and drops some. The sample includes 160,000 or so clones, around 80% seen only once; the top ten take nearly 8%. The sample was PBMCs or T cells enriched from blood (not recorded which). All receptors come from a woman in her forties or fifties who had recovered from COVID-19. Each CDR3 is given with its conserved first and last residue. A D gene is named only where the DNA matches it firmly. A row's size may be missing; if present it is once, few, many or a size class.

d_call,v_call,clone_size,j_call,cdr3_aa,cdr3_nt
TRBD2,TRBV2,-,TRBJ2-7,CASSEPPGVAGAYEQYF,TGTGCCAGCAGTGAACCCCCAGGGGTAGCGGGAGCCTACGAGCAGTACTTC
TRBD1,TRBV24-1,-,TRBJ1-4,CATSDSRDSEKLFF,TGTGCCACCAGTGACTCCCGGGACAGTGAAAAACTGTTTTTT
TRBD2,TRBV4-1,many,TRBJ2-2,CASSPGRTRNPEDTGELFF,TGCGCCAGCAGCCCCGGTAGGACTAGAAATCCCGAGGACACCGGGGAGCTGTTTTTT
-,TRBV6-2/TRBV6-3,-,TRBJ2-5,CASSYPETQYF,TGTGCCAGCAGTTACCCTGAGACCCAGTACTTC
TRBD1,TRBV7-2,-,TRBJ1-2,CATSTGTGNGYTF,TGTGCCACCTCTACCGGGACAGGGAATGGCTACACCTTC
TRBD2,TRBV5-6,-,TRBJ2-5,CASSPRTSRPSAQYF,TGTGCCAGCAGCCCACGGACTAGCAGGCCGTCGGCCCAGTACTTC
TRBD1,TRBV19,-,TRBJ1-2,CASSYGTDVRGYTF,TGTGCCAGTAGTTACGGGACAGACGTTCGGGGCTACACCTTC
-,TRBV27,once,TRBJ1-5,CASSSVGVGQPQHF,TGTGCCAGCAGTTCCGTCGGGGTGGGACAGCCCCAGCATTTT
TRBD2,TRBV6-2/TRBV6-3,few,TRBJ2-1,CASSYSRRGLYNEQFF,TGTGCCAGCAGTTACTCGAGGCGGGGGTTATACAATGAGCAGTTCTTC
TRBD2,TRBV10-3,-,TRBJ2-6,CATAGGSGANVLTF,TGTGCCACCGCGGGGGGATCTGGGGCCAACGTCCTGACTTTC
-,TRBV7-8,-,TRBJ1-1,CASSLAWGGSGNEAFF,TGTGCCAGCAGCTTAGCGTGGGGGGGGTCAGGCAATGAAGCTTTCTTT
TRBD1,TRBV28,few,TRBJ1-5,CASSLMGQGAWSNQPQHF,TGTGCCAGCAGTTTAATGGGACAGGGGGCATGGAGCAATCAGCCCCAGCATTTT
TRBD1,TRBV19,-,TRBJ1-2,CASSTPGQDIGYTF,TGTGCCAGTAGTACCCCCGGACAGGATATCGGCTACACCTTC
-,TRBV28,-,TRBJ2-7,CASSRGGVGTYEQYF,TGTGCCAGCAGTCGAGGGGGGGTTGGGACCTACGAGCAGTACTTC
TRBD1,TRBV6-6,once,TRBJ1-3,CASVRGLGNTIYF,TGTGCCAGCGTCAGGGGGCTTGGAAACACCATATATTTT
-,TRBV27,once,TRBJ2-1,CASSYLNPNEQFF,TGTGCCAGCAGTTACCTAAACCCCAATGAGCAGTTCTTC
TRBD2,TRBV7-9,once,TRBJ2-3,CASSFLPAGITDTQYF,TGTGCCAGCAGCTTTCTTCCAGCGGGGATCACAGATACGCAGTATTTT
TRBD2,TRBV24-1,-,TRBJ2-5,CATSDAGLEETQYF,TGTGCCACCAGTGACGCGGGACTAGAGGAGACCCAGTACTTC
-,TRBV9,-,TRBJ2-7,CASSVGAGQTYEQYF,TGTGCCAGCAGCGTAGGGGCGGGACAGACCTACGAGCAGTACTTC
-,TRBV28,-,TRBJ1-2,CASSLSGVSGYTF,TGTGCCAGCAGTTTGTCGGGGGTGAGTGGCTACACCTTC
TRBD2,TRBV24-1,-,TRBJ2-3,CATSDFQGGLAGGPSDTQYF,TGTGCCACCAGTGATTTCCAGGGGGGACTAGCGGGAGGGCCTTCAGATACGCAGTATTTT
-,TRBV6-2/TRBV6-3,-,TRBJ2-1,CASSTLGPREGLLFF,TGTGCCAGCAGTACCCTTGGGCCGCGGGAAGGCCTGCTGTTCTTC
TRBD2,TRBV9,few,TRBJ2-3,CASSQAGGGDTQYF,TGTGCCAGCAGCCAAGCGGGGGGCGGGGATACGCAGTATTTT
TRBD2,TRBV5-5,-,TRBJ2-7,CASSRASGSYEQYF,TGTGCCAGCAGCCGGGCTAGCGGTTCCTACGAGCAGTACTTC
-,TRBV9,once,TRBJ2-1,CASSVGTYNEQFF,TGTGCCAGCAGCGTAGGTACCTACAATGAGCAGTTCTTC
TRBD1,TRBV5-4,-,TRBJ1-2,CASSFRDRVMGYTF,TGTGCCAGCAGCTTCCGGGACAGGGTTATGGGCTACACCTTC
-,TRBV7-2,once,TRBJ1-2,CASSLLVGGSVGYTF,TGTGCCAGCAGCTTATTAGTAGGGGGATCGGTTGGCTACACCTTC
-,TRBV7-3,-,TRBJ2-2,CASSLTSTLGGGELFF,TGTGCCAGCAGCTTAACGTCTACTCTCGGGGGCGGGGAGCTGTTTTTT
TRBD1,TRBV7-2,-,TRBJ1-2,CASREQGVYGYTF,TGTGCCAGCAGGGAACAGGGGGTTTATGGCTACACCTTC
TRBD2,TRBV9,few,TRBJ2-7,CASSVAGYLAGEQYF,TGTGCCAGCAGCGTAGCGGGATACTTAGCGGGGGAGCAGTACTTC
-,TRBV5-6,-,TRBJ1-2,CASSLFSIDTSMGYTF,TGTGCCAGCAGCTTGTTTAGTATTGACACCTCTATGGGCTACACCTTC
-,TRBV13,-,TRBJ2-1,CASSVYGGPPYNEQFF,TGTGCCAGCAGCGTCTACGGGGGGCCCCCCTACAATGAGCAGTTCTTC
-,TRBV5-6,-,TRBJ2-3,CASSSSGLEEDTQYF,TGTGCCAGCAGCTCCTCCGGGTTGGAAGAAGATACGCAGTATTTT
TRBD1,TRBV7-9,-,TRBJ2-7,CASSAIPGTGEQYF,TGTGCCAGCAGCGCGATCCCCGGGACAGGTGAGCAGTACTTC
TRBD1,TRBV20-1,once,TRBJ2-7,CSARGQREQYF,TGCAGTGCTAGGGGACAGAGAGAGCAGTACTTC
TRBD1,TRBV5-1,-,TRBJ2-3,CASSLAGTVKTDTQYF,TGCGCCAGCAGCTTGGCCGGGACAGTGAAGACAGATACGCAGTATTTT
-,TRBV18,-,TRBJ1-3,CASSPERDTIYF,TGTGCCAGCTCACCAGAGCGGGACACCATATATTTT
-,TRBV4-3,-,TRBJ1-2,CASSQDWAYSFYGYTF,TGCGCCAGCAGCCAAGATTGGGCCTATTCCTTCTATGGCTACACCTTC
-,TRBV7-9,few,TRBJ1-6,CASSQDSFNSPLHF,TGTGCCAGCAGTCAGGACAGCTTCAATTCACCCCTCCACTTT
-,TRBV19,-,TRBJ1-2,CASSIDRSNYGYTF,TGTGCCAGTAGTATAGACAGAAGTAACTATGGCTACACCTTC
-,TRBV7-2,-,TRBJ2-7,CASSLWATGLGEQYF,TGTGCCAGCAGCTTATGGGCTACGGGACTGGGCGAGCAGTACTTC
TRBD2,TRBV7-9,-,TRBJ2-1,CASSQAGDTYNEQFF,TGTGCCAGCAGCCAAGCGGGGGACACCTACAATGAGCAGTTCTTC
-,TRBV12-3/TRBV12-4,-,TRBJ2-3,CASSRTDTQYF,TGTGCCAGCAGTCGGACAGATACGCAGTATTTT